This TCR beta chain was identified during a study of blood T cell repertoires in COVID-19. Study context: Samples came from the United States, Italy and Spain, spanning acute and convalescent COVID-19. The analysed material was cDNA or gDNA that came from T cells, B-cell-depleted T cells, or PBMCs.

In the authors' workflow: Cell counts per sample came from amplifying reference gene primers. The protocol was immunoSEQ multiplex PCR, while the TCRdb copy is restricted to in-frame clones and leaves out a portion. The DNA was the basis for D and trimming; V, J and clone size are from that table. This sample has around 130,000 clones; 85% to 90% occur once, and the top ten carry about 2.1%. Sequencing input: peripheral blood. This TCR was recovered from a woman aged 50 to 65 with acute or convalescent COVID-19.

CDR3 region: CASSTGQGYEQYF. CDR3 in DNA: TGCGCCAGCAGCACTGGACAGGGCTACGAGCAGTACTTC. The J gene is TRBJ2-7, the V gene TRBV5-1, with TRBD1 identical over 8 bases. Trimming took 4 bases from V and 3 from J; bases not matched to a gene: 3. Germline CDR1 reads SGHRS; CDR2 reads YFSETQ. CDR3 length equals 13 residues.